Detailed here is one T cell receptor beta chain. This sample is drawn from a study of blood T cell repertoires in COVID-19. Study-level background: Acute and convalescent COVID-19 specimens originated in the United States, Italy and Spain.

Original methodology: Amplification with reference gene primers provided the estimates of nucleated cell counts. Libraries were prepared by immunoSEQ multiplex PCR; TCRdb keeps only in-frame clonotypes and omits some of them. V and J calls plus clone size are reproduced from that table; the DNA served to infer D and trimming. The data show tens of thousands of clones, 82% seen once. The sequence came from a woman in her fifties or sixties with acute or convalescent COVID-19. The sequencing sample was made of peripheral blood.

CDR3 nucleotide sequence: TGTGCCTGCCCCGCCGGGACAGGGGGCCGGTCCTATAATTCACCCCTCCACTTT. It translates to CACPAGTGGRSYNSPLHF. The chain couples TRBV30 to TRBJ1-6, with TRBD1 identical over 12 bases. The junction had 10 bases not matched to a gene; V was cut back by 6 bases and J by 1 base. Germline V gene sequence: CDR1 GTSNPN, CDR2 SVGIG (reference sequence). The CDR3 runs 18 residues.